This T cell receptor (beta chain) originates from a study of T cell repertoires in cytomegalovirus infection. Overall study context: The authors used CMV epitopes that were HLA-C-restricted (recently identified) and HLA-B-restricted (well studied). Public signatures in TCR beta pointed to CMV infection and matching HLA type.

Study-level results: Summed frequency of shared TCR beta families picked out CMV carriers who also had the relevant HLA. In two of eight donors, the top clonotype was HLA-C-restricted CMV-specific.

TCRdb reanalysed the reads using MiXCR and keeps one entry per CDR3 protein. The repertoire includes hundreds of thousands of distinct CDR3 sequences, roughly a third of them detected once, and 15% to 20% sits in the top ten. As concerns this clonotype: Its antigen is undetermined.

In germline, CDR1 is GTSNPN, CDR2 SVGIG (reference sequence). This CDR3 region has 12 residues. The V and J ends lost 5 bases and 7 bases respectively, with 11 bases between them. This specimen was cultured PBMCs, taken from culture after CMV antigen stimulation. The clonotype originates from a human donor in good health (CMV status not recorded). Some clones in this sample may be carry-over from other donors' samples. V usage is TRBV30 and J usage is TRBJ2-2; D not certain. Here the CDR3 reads CAWDLSNGELFF. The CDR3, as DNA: TGTGCCTGGGACCTTAGCAACGGGGAGCTGTTTTTT.